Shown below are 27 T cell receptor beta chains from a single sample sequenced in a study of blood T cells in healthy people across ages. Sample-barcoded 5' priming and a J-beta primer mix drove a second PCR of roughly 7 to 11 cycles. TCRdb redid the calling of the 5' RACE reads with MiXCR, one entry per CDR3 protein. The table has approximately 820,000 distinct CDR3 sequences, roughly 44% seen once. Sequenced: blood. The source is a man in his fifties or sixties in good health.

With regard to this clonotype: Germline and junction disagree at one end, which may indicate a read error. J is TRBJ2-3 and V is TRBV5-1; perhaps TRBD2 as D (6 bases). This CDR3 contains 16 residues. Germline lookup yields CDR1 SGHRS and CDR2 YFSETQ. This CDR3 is CASSLTAEGPTDTQYF. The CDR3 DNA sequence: TGCGCCAGCAGCTTGACAGCGGAGGGGCCCACAGATACACAGTATTTT.

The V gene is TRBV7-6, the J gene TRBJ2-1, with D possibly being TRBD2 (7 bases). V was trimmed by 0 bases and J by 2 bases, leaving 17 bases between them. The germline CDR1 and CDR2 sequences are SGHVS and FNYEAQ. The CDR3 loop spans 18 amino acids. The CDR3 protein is CASSLAGGGAGPYNEQFF. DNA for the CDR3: TGTGCCAGCAGCTTAGCGGGAGGGGGGGCCGGACCCTACAATGAGCAGTTCTTC.

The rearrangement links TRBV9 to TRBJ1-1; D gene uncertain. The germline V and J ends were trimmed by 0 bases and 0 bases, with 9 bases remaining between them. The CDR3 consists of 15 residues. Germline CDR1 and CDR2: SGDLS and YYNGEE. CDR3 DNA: TGTGCCAGCAGCGTAGACTCGGGGATGAACACTGAAGCTTTCTTT. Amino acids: CASSVDSGMNTEAFF.

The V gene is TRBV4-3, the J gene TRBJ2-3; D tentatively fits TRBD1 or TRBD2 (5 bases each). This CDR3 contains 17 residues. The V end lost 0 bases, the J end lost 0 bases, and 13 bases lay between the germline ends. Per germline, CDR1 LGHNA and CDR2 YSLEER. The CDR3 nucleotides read TGCGCCAGCAGCCAAGAACTTGGGACCTCTAGCACAGATACGCAGTATTTT. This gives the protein CASSQELGTSSTDTQYF.

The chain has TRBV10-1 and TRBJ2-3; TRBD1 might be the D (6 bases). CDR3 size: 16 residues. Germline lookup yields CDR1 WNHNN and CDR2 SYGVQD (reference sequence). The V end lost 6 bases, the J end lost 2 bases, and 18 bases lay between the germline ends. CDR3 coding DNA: TGCGCCAGCAGACCCGACAGGACACCATCCACAGATACGCAGTATTTT. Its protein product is CASRPDRTPSTDTQYF.

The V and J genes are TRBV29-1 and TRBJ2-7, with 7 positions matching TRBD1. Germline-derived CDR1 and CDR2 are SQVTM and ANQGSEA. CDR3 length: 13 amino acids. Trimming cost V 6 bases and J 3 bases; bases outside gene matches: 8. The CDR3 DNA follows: TGCAGCGTCCCCGGGACAGAAAACTACGAGCAGTACTTC. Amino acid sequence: CSVPGTENYEQYF.

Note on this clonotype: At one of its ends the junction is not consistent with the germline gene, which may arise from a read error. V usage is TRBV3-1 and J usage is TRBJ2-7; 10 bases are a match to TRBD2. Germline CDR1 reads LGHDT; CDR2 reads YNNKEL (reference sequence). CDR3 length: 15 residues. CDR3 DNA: TGTGCCAACAGCCCACTTACTAGCGGGGCGTACGAGCAGTACTTC. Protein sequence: CANSPLTSGAYEQYF.

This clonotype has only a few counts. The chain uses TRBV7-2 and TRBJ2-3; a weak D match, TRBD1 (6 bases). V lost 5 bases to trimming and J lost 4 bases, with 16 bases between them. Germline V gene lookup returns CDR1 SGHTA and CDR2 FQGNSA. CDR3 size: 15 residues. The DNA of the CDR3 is TGTGCCAGCAGCCGACCCAAGGGGGTGGCAGATACGCAGTATTTT. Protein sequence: CASSRPKGVADTQYF.

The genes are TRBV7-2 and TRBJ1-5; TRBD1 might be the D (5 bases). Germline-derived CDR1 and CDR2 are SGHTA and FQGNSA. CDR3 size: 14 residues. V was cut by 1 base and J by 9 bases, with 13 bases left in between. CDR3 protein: CASSLGDPKGPQHF. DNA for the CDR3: TGTGCCAGCAGCTTAGGGGACCCTAAAGGGCCCCAGCATTTT.

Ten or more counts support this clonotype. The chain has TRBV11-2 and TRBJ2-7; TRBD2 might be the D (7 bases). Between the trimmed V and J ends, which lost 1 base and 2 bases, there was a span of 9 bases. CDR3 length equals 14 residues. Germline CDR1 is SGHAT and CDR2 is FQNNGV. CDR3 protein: CASSLGEGAYEQYF. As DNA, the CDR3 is TGTGCCAGCAGCTTAGGGGAGGGGGCCTACGAGCAGTACTTC.

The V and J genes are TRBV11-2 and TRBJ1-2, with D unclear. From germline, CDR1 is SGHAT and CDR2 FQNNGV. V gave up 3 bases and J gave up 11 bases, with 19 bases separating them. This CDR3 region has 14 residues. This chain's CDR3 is CASSFSQPSYEYTF. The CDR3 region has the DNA TGTGCCAGCAGCTTTAGTCAACCTTCATACGAGTACACCTTC. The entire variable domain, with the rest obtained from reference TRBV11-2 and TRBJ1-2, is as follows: EAGVAQSPRYKIIEKRQSVAFWCNPISGHATLYWYQQILGQGPKLLIQFQNNGVVDDSQLPKDRFSAERLKGVDSTLKIQPAKLEDSAVYLCASSFSQPSYEYTFGSGTRLTVV.

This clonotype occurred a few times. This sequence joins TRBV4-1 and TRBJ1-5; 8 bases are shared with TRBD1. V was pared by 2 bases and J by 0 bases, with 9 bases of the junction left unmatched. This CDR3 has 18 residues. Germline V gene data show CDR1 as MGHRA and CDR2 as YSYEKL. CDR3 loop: CASSQNPGTGHSNQPQHF. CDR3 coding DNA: TGCGCCAGCAGCCAAAACCCCGGGACAGGTCATAGCAATCAGCCCCAGCATTTT.

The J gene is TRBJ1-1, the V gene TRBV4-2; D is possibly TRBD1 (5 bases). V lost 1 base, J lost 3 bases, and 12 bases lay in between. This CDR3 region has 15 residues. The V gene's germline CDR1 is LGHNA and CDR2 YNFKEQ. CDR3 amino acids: CASSQAQAGYTEAFF. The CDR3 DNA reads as TGTGCCAGCAGCCAAGCTCAAGCAGGGTACACTGAAGCTTTCTTT.

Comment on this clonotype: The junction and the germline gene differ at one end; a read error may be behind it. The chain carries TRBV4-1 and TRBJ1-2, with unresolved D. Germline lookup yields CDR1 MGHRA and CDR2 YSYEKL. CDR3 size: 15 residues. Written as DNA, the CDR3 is TGCGCCAACAGCCGTCCGGGAAACCGGGTGGAGGGCTACACCTTC. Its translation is CANSRPGNRVEGYTF.

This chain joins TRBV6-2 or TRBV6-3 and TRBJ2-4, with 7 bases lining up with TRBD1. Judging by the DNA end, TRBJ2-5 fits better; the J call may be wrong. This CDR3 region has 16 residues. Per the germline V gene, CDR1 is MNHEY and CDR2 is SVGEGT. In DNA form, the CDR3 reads TGTGCCAGCAGTTATTTTCGGACAGGCAGGCAAGAGACCCAGTACTTC. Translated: CASSYFRTGRQETQYF.

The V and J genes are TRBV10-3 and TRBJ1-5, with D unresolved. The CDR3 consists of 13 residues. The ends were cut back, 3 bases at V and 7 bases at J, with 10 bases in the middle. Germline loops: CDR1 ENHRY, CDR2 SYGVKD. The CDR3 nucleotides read TGTGCCATCAGTGATGTGGAGATCCAGCCCCAGCATTTT. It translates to CAISDVEIQPQHF.

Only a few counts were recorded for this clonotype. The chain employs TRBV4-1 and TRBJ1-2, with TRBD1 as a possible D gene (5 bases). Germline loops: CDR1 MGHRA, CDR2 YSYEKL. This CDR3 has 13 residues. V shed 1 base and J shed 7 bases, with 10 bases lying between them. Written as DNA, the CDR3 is TGCGCCAGCAGCCAAGGGTTTGGGGGTGGCTACACCTTC. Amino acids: CASSQGFGGGYTF.

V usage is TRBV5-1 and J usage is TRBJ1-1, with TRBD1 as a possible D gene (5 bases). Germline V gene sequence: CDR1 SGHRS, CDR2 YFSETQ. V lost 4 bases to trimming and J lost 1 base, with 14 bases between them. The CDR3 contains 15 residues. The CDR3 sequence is CASSGVGDQNTEAFF. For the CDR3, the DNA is TGCGCCAGCAGCGGAGTCGGGGACCAGAACACTGAAGCTTTCTTT.

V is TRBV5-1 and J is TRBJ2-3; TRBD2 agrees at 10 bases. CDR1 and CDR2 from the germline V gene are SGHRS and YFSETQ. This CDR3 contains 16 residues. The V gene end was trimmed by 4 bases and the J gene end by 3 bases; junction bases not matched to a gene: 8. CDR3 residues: CASSRSGGAGTDTQYF. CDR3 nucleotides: TGCGCCAGCAGCAGAAGCGGGGGGGCAGGGACAGATACGCAGTATTTT.

CDR3: CASSTLSNQPQHF. The CDR3, as DNA: TGTGCCAGCTCAACGCTTAGCAATCAGCCCCAGCATTTT. This chain uses TRBV2 with TRBJ1-5; D is uncertain. The CDR3 length is 13 residues. V lost 8 bases and J lost 0, with 8 bases in between. Germline V lookup: CDR1 SNHLY, CDR2 FYNNEI.

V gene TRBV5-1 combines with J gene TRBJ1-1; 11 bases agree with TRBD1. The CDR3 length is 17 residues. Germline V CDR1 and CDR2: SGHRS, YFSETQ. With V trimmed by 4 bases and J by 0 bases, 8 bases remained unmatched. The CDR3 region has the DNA TGCGCCAGCAGCCCCGGACAGGGGGCCAGGATGAACACTGAAGCTTTCTTT. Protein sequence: CASSPGQGARMNTEAFF.

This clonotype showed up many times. Here the CDR3 DNA reads TGCGCCAGCAGCCAAGAAGGGCAGGGCAGGCAGCCCCAGCATTTT. As protein: CASSQEGQGRQPQHF. V gene TRBV4-1 combines with J gene TRBJ1-5; a possible D gene is TRBD1 (5 bases). Trimming shortened V by 0 bases and J by 7 bases, and 13 bases separated the two germline ends. Germline values: CDR1 MGHRA, CDR2 YSYEKL. The CDR3 extends over 15 amino acids.

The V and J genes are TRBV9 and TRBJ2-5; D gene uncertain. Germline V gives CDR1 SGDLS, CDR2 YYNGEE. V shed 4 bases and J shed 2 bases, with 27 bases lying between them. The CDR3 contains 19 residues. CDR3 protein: CASSPLGYPSGYSQETQYF. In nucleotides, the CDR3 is TGTGCCAGCAGCCCCCTGGGGTACCCTTCTGGGTATTCTCAAGAGACCCAGTACTTC.

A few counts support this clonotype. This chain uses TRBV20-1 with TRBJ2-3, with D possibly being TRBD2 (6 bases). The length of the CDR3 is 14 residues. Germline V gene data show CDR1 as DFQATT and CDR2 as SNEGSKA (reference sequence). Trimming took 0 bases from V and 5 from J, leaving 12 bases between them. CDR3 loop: CSARDQPGVDTQYF. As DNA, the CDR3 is TGCAGTGCTAGAGATCAGCCGGGGGTAGATACGCAGTATTTT.

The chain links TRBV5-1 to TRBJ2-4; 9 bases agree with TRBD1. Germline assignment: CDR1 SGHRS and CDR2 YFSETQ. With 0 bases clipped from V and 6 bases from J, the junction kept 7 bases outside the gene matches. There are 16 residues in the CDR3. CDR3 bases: TGCGCCAGCAGCTTGGGGGACAGGGCGGACCCAAACATTCAGTACTTC. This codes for CASSLGDRADPNIQYF. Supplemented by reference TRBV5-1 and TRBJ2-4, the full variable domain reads KAGVTQTPRYLIKTRGQQVTLSCSPISGHRSVSWYQQTPGQGLQFLFEYFSETQRNKGNFPGRFSGRQFSNSRSEMNVSTLELGDSALYLCASSLGDRADPNIQYFGAGTRLSVL.

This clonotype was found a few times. The CDR3 protein is CASSLTDTVLEQYF. The CDR3 coding sequence is TGCGCCAGCAGCTTGACGGACACAGTACTGGAGCAGTACTTC. The rearrangement links TRBV5-1 to TRBJ2-4; D is perhaps TRBD1 (5 bases). This CDR3 comprises 14 residues. Between the trimmed V and J ends, which lost 1 base and 13 bases, there was a span of 18 bases. CDR1 SGHRS and CDR2 YFSETQ come from the germline V gene. Filled out from reference TRBV5-1 and TRBJ2-4, the complete variable domain reads KAGVTQTPRYLIKTRGQQVTLSCSPISGHRSVSWYQQTPGQGLQFLFEYFSETQRNKGNFPGRFSGRQFSNSRSEMNVSTLELGDSALYLCASSLTDTVLEQYFGAGTRLSVL.

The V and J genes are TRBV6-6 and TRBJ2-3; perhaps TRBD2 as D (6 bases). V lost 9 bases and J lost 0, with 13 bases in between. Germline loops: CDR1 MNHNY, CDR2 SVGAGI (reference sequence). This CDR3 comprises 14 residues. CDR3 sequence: CASLVGGSTDTQYF. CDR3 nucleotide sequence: TGTGCCAGTCTGGTGGGGGGAAGCACAGATACGCAGTATTTT.